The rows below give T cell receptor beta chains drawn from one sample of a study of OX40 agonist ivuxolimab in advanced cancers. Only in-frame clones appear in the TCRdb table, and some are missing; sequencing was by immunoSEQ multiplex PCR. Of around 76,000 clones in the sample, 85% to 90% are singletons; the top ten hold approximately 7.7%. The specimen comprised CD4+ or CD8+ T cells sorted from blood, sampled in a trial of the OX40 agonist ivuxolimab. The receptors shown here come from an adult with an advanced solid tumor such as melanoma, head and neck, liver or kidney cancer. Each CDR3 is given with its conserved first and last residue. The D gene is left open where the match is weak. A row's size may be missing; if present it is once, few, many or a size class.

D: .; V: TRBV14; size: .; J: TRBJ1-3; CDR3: CASSPRSGLGNTIYF; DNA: TGTGCCAGCAGCCCTAGGTCAGGTCTCGGAAACACCATATATTTT
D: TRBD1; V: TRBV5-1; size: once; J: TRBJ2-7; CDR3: CASRLGQWTSYEQYF; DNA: TGCGCCAGCAGGCTGGGACAGTGGACCTCCTACGAGCAGTACTTC
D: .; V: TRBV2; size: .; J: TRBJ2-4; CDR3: CASSEQLAKNIQYF; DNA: TGTGCCAGCAGTGAACAGCTAGCCAAAAACATTCAGTACTTC
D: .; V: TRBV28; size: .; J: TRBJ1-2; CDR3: CASSRPPGGYTF; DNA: TGTGCCAGCAGCCGCCCTCCTGGGGGCTACACCTTC
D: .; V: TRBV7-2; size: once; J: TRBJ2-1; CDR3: CASSLGGTMDEQFF; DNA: TGTGCCAGCAGCTTAGGGGGCACAATGGATGAGCAGTTCTTC
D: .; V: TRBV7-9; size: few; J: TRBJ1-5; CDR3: CASSQGGGNQPQHF; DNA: TGTGCCAGCAGCCAAGGCGGGGGCAATCAGCCCCAGCATTTT
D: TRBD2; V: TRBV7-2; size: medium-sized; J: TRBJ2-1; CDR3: CASSTLAGTKQFF; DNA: TGTGCCAGCAGCACACTAGCGGGGACCAAGCAGTTCTTC
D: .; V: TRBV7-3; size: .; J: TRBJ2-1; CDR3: CASGGDSYNEQFF; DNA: TGTGCCAGCGGCGGGGATTCCTACAATGAGCAGTTCTTC
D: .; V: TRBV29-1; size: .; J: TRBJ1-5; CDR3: CSAVSDGGQPQHF; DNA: TGCAGCGCAGTATCGGACGGGGGGCAGCCCCAGCATTTT
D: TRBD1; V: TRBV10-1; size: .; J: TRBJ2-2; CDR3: CASGTGNTGELFF; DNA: TGCGCCAGTGGGACAGGGAACACCGGGGAGCTGTTTTTT
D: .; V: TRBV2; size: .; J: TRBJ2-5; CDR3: CASSEGGDGETQYF; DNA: TGTGCCAGCAGTGAAGGCGGGGATGGAGAGACCCAGTACTTC
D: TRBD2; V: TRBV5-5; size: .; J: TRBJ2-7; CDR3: CASGREDEQYF; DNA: TGTGCCAGCGGGCGGGAGGACGAGCAGTACTTC
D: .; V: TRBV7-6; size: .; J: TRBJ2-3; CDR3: CASSPRTDTQYF; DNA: TGTGCCAGCAGCCCACGCACAGATACGCAGTATTTT
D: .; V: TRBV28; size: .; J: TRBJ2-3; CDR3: CASSLFKNAGHLLSF; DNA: TGTGCCAGCAGTTTATTTAAGAACGCCGGACATTTACTTTCTTTT
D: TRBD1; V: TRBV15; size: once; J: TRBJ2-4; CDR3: CATSRDRGWTKNIQYF; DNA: TGTGCCACCAGCAGAGACAGGGGGTGGACCAAAAACATTCAGTACTTC
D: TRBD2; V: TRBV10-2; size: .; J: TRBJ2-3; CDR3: CARSGGFSDTQYF; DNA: TGCGCCAGAAGCGGGGGGTTTTCAGATACGCAGTATTTT
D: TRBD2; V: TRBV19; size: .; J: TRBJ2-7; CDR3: CASRPGLAEHEQYF; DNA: TGTGCCAGTAGACCGGGACTAGCCGAACACGAGCAGTACTTC
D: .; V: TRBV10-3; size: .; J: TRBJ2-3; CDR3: CAIGPTDTQYF; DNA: TGTGCCATTGGACCCACAGATACGCAGTATTTT
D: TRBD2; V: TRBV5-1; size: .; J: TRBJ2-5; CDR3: CASSLAASGSGTQETQYF; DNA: TGCGCCAGCAGCTTGGCGGCTAGCGGGAGTGGGACCCAAGAGACCCAGTACTTC
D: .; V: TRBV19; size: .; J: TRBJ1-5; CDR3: CASNTRFHSNQPQHF; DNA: TGTGCCAGTAATACCAGGTTCCATAGCAATCAGCCCCAGCATTTT
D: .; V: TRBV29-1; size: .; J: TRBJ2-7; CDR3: CSVGPGFSYEQYF; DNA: TGCAGCGTTGGCCCAGGCTTCTCCTACGAGCAGTACTTC
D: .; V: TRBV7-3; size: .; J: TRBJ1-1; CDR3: CASSLTSAGYTEAFF; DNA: TGTGCCAGCAGCTTAACGAGTGCGGGTTACACTGAAGCTTTCTTT
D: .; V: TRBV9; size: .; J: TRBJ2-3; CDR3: CASSGTGVADTQYF; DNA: TGTGCCAGCAGCGGGACGGGGGTCGCAGATACGCAGTATTTT
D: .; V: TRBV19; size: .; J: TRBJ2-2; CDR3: CASSTKGAGELFF; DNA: TGTGCCAGTAGTACAAAGGGTGCCGGGGAGCTGTTTTTT
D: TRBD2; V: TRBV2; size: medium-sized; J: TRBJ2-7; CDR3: CASSYSGPGGEQYF; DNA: TGTGCCAGCTCCTATAGCGGGCCCGGGGGCGAGCAGTACTTC
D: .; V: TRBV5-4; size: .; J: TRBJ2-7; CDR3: CASSLGTGKSYEQYF; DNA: TGTGCCAGCAGCTTGGGAACAGGGAAAAGCTACGAGCAGTACTTC
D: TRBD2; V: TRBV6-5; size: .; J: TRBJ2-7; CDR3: CASTEGGKGYEQYF; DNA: TGTGCCAGCACCGAGGGAGGGAAAGGCTACGAGCAGTACTTC
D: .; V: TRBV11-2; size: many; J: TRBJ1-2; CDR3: CASSSLKGGRGHGYTF; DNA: TGTGCCAGCAGCTCCCTCAAAGGAGGGAGGGGACATGGCTACACCTTC
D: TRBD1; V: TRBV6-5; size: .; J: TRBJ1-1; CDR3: CASSYHGQGGTEAFF; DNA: TGTGCCAGCAGTTACCACGGGCAGGGGGGCACTGAAGCTTTCTTT
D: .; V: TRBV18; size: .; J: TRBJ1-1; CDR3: CASSRTGKNTEAFF; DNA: TGTGCCAGCTCACGGACGGGGAAGAACACTGAAGCTTTCTTT
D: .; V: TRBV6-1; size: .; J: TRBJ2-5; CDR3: CASSVAWETQYF; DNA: TGTGCCAGCAGTGTGGCGTGGGAGACCCAGTACTTC
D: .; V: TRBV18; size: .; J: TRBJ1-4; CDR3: CASSPSRGPTTKLFF; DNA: TGTGCCAGCTCACCTTCGAGGGGTCCTACGACAAAACTGTTTTTT
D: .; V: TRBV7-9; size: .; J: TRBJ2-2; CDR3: CASSLAGPLTGELFF; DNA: TGTGCCAGCAGCTTAGCGGGTCCACTGACCGGGGAGCTGTTTTTT
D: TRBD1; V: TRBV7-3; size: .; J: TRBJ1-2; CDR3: CASSSLDRAVDYGYTF; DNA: TGTGCCAGCAGCTCCCTTGACAGGGCGGTAGACTATGGCTACACCTTC
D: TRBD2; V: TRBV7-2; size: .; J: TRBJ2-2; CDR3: CASSLRLAGNTGELFF; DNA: TGTGCCAGCAGCCTGAGACTAGCGGGTAACACCGGGGAGCTGTTTTTT
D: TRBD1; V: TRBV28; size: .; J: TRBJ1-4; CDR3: CASRPDRDLGKLFF; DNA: TGTGCCAGCAGGCCTGACAGGGACCTCGGAAAACTGTTTTTT
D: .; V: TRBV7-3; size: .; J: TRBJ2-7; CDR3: CASSLQPGPNYEQYF; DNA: TGTGCCAGCAGCCTTCAACCGGGTCCTAACTACGAGCAGTACTTC
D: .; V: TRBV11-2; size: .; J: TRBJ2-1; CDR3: CASSLDVGAYNEQFF; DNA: TGTGCCAGCAGCTTAGATGTCGGGGCCTACAATGAGCAGTTCTTC
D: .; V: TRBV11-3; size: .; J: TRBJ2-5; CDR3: CASSLGLPLGETQYF; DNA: TGTGCCAGCAGCTTAGGACTGCCCCTGGGGGAGACCCAGTACTTC
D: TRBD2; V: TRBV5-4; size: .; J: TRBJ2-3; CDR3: CASSRLGLAYTQYF; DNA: TGTGCCAGCAGCCGCTTAGGACTAGCGTACACGCAGTATTTT
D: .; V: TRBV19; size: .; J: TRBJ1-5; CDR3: CASSIDRARDNQPQHF; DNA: TGTGCCAGTAGTATAGATAGGGCAAGGGACAATCAGCCCCAGCATTTT
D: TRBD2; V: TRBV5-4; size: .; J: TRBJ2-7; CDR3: CASSSPPGSSGSYEQYF; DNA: TGTGCCAGCAGCTCCCCCCCGGGGAGTAGCGGGAGCTACGAGCAGTACTTC
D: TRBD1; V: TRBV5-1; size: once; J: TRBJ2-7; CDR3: CASSLTGTGFIYEQYF; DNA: TGCGCCAGCAGCTTAACGGGGACAGGCTTTATCTACGAGCAGTACTTC
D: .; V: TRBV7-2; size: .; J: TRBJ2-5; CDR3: CASSTQGRQTQYF; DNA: TGTGCCAGCAGCACTCAGGGTAGGCAGACCCAGTACTTC
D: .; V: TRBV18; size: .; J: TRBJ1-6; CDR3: CASSPSVQKSYNSPLHF; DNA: TGTGCCAGCTCACCATCTGTACAGAAGTCGTATAATTCACCCCTCCACTTT
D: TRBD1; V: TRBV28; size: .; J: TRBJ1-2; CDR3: CASDGVARGHGYTF; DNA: TGTGCCAGCGATGGGGTGGCCAGGGGGCATGGCTACACCTTC
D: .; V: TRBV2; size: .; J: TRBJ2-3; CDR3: CASTGSDTQYF; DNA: TGTGCCAGCACTGGATCAGATACGCAGTATTTT
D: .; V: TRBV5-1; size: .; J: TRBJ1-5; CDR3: CASSTDPLEGGNQPQHF; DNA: TGCGCCAGCAGCACCGACCCTCTTGAGGGAGGGAATCAGCCCCAGCATTTT
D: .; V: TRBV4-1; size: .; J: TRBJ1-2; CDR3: CASSLSDEVPYGYTF; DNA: TGCGCCAGCAGCCTCTCCGATGAGGTGCCCTATGGCTACACCTTC
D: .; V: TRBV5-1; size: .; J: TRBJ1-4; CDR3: CASSSTGATNEKLFF; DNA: TGCGCCAGCAGCTCGACTGGGGCAACTAATGAAAAACTGTTTTTT
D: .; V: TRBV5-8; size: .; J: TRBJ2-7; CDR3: CASSLVRGGEQYF; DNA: TGTGCCAGCAGCTTGGTCAGGGGCGGGGAGCAGTACTTC
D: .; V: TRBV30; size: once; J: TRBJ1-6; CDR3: CAWSTRRGGNNSPLHF; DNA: TGTGCCTGGAGCACCCGACGGGGGGGGAACAATTCACCCCTCCACTTT
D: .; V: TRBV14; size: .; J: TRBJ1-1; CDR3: CASSQVGSYNTEAFF; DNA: TGTGCCAGCAGCCAAGTTGGAAGCTATAACACTGAAGCTTTCTTT
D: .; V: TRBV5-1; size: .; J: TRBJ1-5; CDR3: CASSPGVGDQPQHF; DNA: TGCGCCAGCAGCCCAGGGGTCGGGGATCAGCCCCAGCATTTT
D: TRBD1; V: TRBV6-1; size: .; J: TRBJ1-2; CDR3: CASSESGQGRRGYTF; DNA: TGTGCCAGCAGTGAATCAGGACAGGGGAGGAGGGGCTACACCTTC
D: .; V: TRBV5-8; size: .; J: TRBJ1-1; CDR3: CASSLARGWGTEAFF; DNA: TGTGCCAGCAGCTTGGCGAGGGGATGGGGCACTGAAGCTTTCTTT
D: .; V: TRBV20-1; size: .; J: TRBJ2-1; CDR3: CSAGRTGGFF; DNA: TGCAGTGCTGGACGGACCGGTGGGTTCTTC